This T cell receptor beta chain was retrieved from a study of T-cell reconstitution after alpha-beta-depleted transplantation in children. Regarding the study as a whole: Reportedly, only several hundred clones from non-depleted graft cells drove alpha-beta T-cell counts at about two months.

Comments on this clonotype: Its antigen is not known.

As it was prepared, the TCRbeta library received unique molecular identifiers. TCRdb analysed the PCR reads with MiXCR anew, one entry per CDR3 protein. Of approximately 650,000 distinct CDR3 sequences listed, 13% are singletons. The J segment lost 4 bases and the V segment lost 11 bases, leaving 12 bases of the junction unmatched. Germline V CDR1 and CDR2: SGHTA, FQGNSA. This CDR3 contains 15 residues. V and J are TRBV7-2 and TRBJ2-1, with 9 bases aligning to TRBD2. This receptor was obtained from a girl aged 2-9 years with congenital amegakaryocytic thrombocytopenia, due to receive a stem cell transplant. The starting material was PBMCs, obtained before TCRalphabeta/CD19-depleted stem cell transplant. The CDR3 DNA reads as TGTGCCTCCCGAAGGCGGGAGGGCAGGTACAATGAGCAGTTCTTC. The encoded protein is CASRRREGRYNEQFF.